Sequencing of this T cell receptor (beta chain) was carried out in a study of shared clonotypes between healthy human individuals. The study, taken as a whole, reports: Donors were few, which limited the genetic and exposure-history diversity represented. Clonotype sharing across donors was expected to vary with sequencing depth.

As to this clone: The antigen remains unidentified.

Division of CD4+ cells produced a CD45RA+ naive subset and a CD45RA-negative memory subset. The germline V gene encodes CDR1 LNHNV and CDR2 YYDKDF (reference sequence). V dropped 3 bases and J dropped 9 bases, with 16 bases sitting between them. The CDR3 extends over 14 amino acids. Method: immunoSEQ multiplex PCR; TCRdb's copy keeps in-frame clones and lacks some. The sample includes under 600,000 clones, approximately 97% of them seen just once. This TCR was recovered from a woman aged 30 to 39 in good health. The genes are TRBV15 and TRBJ2-3; D gene ambiguous. The sequencing input was naive CD4+ T cells sorted from blood. Subset: CD45RA+ positively selected. The DNA of the CDR3 is TGTGCCACCAGCAGCACATACACCGCCTCGACGCAGTATTTT. Translation: CATSSTYTASTQYF.